This TCR beta chain stems from a study of blood T cell repertoires in COVID-19. Study context: Acute-phase and convalescent COVID-19 samples originated in the United States, Italy and Spain. The analysed material was cDNA or gDNA that came from T cells, B-cell-depleted T cells, or PBMCs.

The CDR3 contains 16 residues. The V end was cut by 7 bases, the J end by 6 bases, with 21 bases between. The V gene's germline CDR1 is SNHLY and CDR2 FYNNEI. The protocol was immunoSEQ multiplex PCR, while the TCRdb copy is restricted to in-frame clones and leaves out a portion. This sample has some 13,000 clones, with about 90% found just once. This clonotype was sampled from a woman in her 70s with active COVID-19. The chain has TRBV2 and TRBJ2-2; D is possibly TRBD2 (6 bases). The sequenced material came from peripheral blood. The CDR3 is CASTRTGGIPAGELFF. CDR3 in DNA: TGTGCCAGCACCAGGACGGGCGGGATCCCCGCCGGGGAGCTGTTTTTT.